The clone carrying this T cell receptor beta chain came up a few times. Its antigen is not known. This entry comes from a study of T cells in Graves' hyperthyroidism and ophthalmopathy. Points from the study as a whole: In the blood, most expanded thyroid clonotypes above 0.001 appeared as well.

Amplification of TCR beta CDR3 regions was performed using RNA transcripts as template. HTBI primers drove first-round RT-PCR of the TCR CDR3. Each CDR3 protein is one row after TCRdb ran MiXCR on the multiplex PCR reads. The data show some 570,000 distinct CDR3 sequences, 11% to 15% seen once. Germline V gene data show CDR1 as LNHDA and CDR2 as SQIVND (reference sequence). Trimming took off 5 bases at V and 0 bases at J, with 9 bases between the two ends. CDR3 size: 14 residues. The TCR comes from a woman younger than 30 with Graves' ophthalmopathy. The material sequenced was blood. This sequence joins TRBV19 and TRBJ2-3; D call uncertain. The CDR3 here is CASSPMTSTDTQYF. The CDR3, as DNA: TGTGCCAGTAGTCCCATGACTAGCACAGATACGCAGTATTTT.